This is a list of T cell receptor beta chains from one sample in a study of blood T cell repertoires in COVID-19. Assay: immunoSEQ multiplex PCR; the TCRdb copy retains only in-frame clones and omits some. In the table there are hundreds of thousands of clones, roughly 87% of which are singletons. Sequencing input: peripheral blood. These receptors were taken from a man aged 18 to 29 with COVID-19, enrolled during active disease. Each CDR3 is given with its conserved first and last residue. A D gene is named only where the DNA matches it firmly. The size entry is marked missing in some rows and otherwise reads once, few, many or a size class.

CASSPRHIPRGNEQFF TGTGCCAGCAGCCCACGACATATCCCGAGGGGGAATGAGCAGTTCTTC . TRBV9 16 TRBJ2-1 .
CASSVLAGAPEQFF TGCGCCAGCAGCGTACTAGCGGGAGCACCTGAGCAGTTCTTC once TRBV5-1 14 TRBJ2-1 TRBD2
CASSFGDRTYEQYF TGTGCCAGCAGTTTTGGGGACAGGACCTACGAGCAGTACTTC . TRBV6-2/TRBV6-3 14 TRBJ2-7 TRBD1
CASSVQTANYGYTF TGTGCCAGCAGCGTCCAGACTGCGAACTATGGCTACACCTTC . TRBV21-1 14 TRBJ1-2 .
CASSLVGQGSTGELFF TGTGCCAGCAGCTTAGTGGGACAGGGGAGCACCGGGGAGCTGTTTTTT . TRBV11-2 16 TRBJ2-2 TRBD1
CASSLVPEENIQYF TGTGCCAGCAGCTTAGTGCCTGAGGAAAACATTCAGTACTTC once TRBV13 14 TRBJ2-4 .
CASSLIGDFNEQFF TGCGCCAGCAGCTTAATAGGGGATTTCAATGAGCAGTTCTTC . TRBV5-1 14 TRBJ2-1 .
CASSTQSQGRGYGYTF TGTGCCAGCAGCACCCAATCCCAGGGTAGAGGCTATGGCTACACCTTC . TRBV9 16 TRBJ1-2 .
CASKSTPSTINYGYTF TGTGCCAGCAAGTCCACCCCCTCGACAATCAACTATGGCTACACCTTC once TRBV28 16 TRBJ1-2 .
CASSKGQTNTEAFF TGTGCCAGCAGCAAGGGACAGACGAACACTGAAGCTTTCTTT once TRBV6-2/TRBV6-3 14 TRBJ1-1 TRBD1
CASSLVGSGIYEQYF TGTGCCAGCAGCTTAGTAGGTAGCGGGATCTACGAGCAGTACTTC . TRBV11-3 15 TRBJ2-7 TRBD2
CASSVPGQGAKSSSGELFF TGTGCCAGCAGCGTCCCGGGACAGGGGGCGAAGTCCAGTAGCGGGGAGCTGTTTTTT . TRBV3-1/TRBV3-2 19 TRBJ2-2 TRBD1
CASSLTLPGGIEKTQYF TGTGCCAGCAGCTTAACCTTGCCAGGGGGAATCGAGAAGACCCAGTACTTC . TRBV7-9 17 TRBJ2-5 TRBD1
CASSGDRVRSNQPQHF TGTGCCAGCAGTGGTGACAGGGTCAGAAGCAATCAGCCCCAGCATTTT . TRBV6-1 16 TRBJ1-5 TRBD1
CASSLGQKRNQPQHF TGTGCCAGCAGCTTAGGTCAGAAACGTAATCAGCCCCAGCATTTT once TRBV11-2 15 TRBJ1-5 .
CASSQPRGSAQETQYF TGCGCCAGCAGCCAGCCCCGCGGGAGCGCCCAAGAGACCCAGTACTTC . TRBV4-1 16 TRBJ2-5 TRBD2
CASSVQGTYGYTF TGTGCCAGCAGTGTTCAGGGAACCTATGGCTACACCTTC . TRBV2 13 TRBJ1-2 .
CATSRVGGQPPDTQYF TGTGCCACCAGCAGAGTGGGGGGACAGCCTCCCGATACGCAGTATTTT . TRBV15 16 TRBJ2-3 .
CASTLGRKLFF TGTGCCAGCACCCTGGGGCGAAAACTGTTTTTT . TRBV3-1/TRBV3-2 11 TRBJ1-4 .
CASSLEETQYF TGCGCCAGCAGCCTAGAAGAGACCCAGTACTTC . TRBV4-1 11 TRBJ2-5 .
CASSFGLAGYNEQFF TGTGCCAGCAGCTTCGGGTTAGCGGGGTACAATGAGCAGTTCTTC . TRBV13 15 TRBJ2-1 TRBD2
CASSITGTGGSGYTF TGTGCCAGTAGCATCACCGGGACAGGGGGCTCAGGCTACACCTTC . TRBV19 15 TRBJ1-2 TRBD1
CASRRGIQETQYF TGTGCCAGCAGACGCGGGATCCAAGAGACCCAGTACTTC . TRBV12-3/TRBV12-4 13 TRBJ2-5 .
CASSPGEGRERETQYF TGTGCCAGCAGCCCCGGTGAGGGGCGGGAGCGGGAGACCCAGTACTTC once TRBV3-1/TRBV3-2 16 TRBJ2-5 TRBD2
CAISAGGPLEQYF TGTGCCATCAGTGCAGGGGGCCCACTCGAGCAGTACTTC . TRBV10-3 13 TRBJ2-7 TRBD1
CASSLVGGRSYGYTF TGTGCCAGCAGCTTAGTAGGCGGCCGGAGCTATGGCTACACCTTC . TRBV7-6 15 TRBJ1-2 .
CASSKGGLFAYEQYF TGCGCCAGCAGCAAAGGGGGACTATTTGCCTACGAGCAGTACTTC . TRBV5-1 15 TRBJ2-7 .
CASSVALTDSYNEQFF TGTGCCAGCAGCGTAGCCCTCACTGACTCCTACAATGAGCAGTTCTTC . TRBV9 16 TRBJ2-1 .
CASRPREPPGELFF TGTGCCAGCAGACCCCGGGAGCCCCCCGGGGAGCTGTTTTTT once TRBV11-3 14 TRBJ2-2 .